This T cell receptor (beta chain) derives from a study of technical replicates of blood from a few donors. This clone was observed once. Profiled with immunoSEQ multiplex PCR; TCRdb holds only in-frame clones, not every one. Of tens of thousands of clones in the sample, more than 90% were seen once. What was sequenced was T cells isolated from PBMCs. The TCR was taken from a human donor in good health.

DNA for the CDR3: TGTGCCAGCAGTTTAGAGAGAAATCAGCCCCAGCATTTT. Encoded protein: CASSLERNQPQHF. This chain joins TRBV27 and TRBJ1-5; unclear D gene. V dropped 2 bases and J dropped 4 bases, with 6 bases sitting between them. CDR3 size: 13 residues. Germline V lookup: CDR1 MNHEY, CDR2 SMNVEV (reference sequence).